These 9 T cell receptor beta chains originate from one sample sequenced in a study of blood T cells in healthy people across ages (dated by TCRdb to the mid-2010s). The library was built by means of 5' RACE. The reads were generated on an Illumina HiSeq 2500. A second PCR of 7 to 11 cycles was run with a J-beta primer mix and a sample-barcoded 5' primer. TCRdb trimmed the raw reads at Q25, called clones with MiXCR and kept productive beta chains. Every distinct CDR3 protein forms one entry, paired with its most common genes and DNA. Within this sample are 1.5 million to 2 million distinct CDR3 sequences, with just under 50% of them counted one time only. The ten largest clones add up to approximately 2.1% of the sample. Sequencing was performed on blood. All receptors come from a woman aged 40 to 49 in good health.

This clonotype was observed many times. The CDR3, as DNA: TGTGCCAGTCAGGTGGGCATCCATTCACCCCTCCACTTT. Translation: CASQVGIHSPLHF. The gene calls are TRBV7-2 and TRBJ1-6, with D unclear. Looked up from germline, CDR1 is SGHTA and CDR2 is FQGNSA. This CDR3 spans 13 amino acids. Trimming stripped 9 bases from V and 8 bases from J, with 14 bases between.

CDR3 region: CASSRSGGFTDTQYF. The CDR3 nucleotides are TGTGCCAGCAGCCGTAGCGGGGGATTCACAGATACGCAGTATTTT. The chain has TRBV2 and TRBJ2-3, with 9 bases matching TRBD2. The germline gives CDR1 SNHLY, CDR2 FYNNEI. The CDR3 is made up of 15 amino acids. With V trimmed by 6 bases and J by 2 bases, 6 bases remained unmatched.

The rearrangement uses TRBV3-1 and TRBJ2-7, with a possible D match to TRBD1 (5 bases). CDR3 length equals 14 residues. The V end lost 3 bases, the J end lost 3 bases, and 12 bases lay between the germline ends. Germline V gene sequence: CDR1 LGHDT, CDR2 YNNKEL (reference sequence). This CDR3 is CASSHRQRCYEQYF. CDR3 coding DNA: TGTGCCAGCAGCCATCGACAGCGTTGCTACGAGCAGTACTTC.

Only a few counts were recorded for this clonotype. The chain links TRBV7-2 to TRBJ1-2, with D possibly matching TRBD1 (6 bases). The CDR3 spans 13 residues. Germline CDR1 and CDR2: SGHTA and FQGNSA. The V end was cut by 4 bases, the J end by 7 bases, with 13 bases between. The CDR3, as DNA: TGTGCCAGCAGCTGGAACAGGGATCCTGGCTACACCTTC. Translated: CASSWNRDPGYTF.

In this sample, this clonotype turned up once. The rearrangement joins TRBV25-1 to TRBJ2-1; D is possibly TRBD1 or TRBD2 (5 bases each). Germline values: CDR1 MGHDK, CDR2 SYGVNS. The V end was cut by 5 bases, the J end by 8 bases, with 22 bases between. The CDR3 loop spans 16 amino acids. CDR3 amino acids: CASSSPGVTGRDEQFF. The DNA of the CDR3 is TGTGCCAGCAGTAGTCCTGGGGTTACGGGACGGGATGAGCAGTTCTTC.

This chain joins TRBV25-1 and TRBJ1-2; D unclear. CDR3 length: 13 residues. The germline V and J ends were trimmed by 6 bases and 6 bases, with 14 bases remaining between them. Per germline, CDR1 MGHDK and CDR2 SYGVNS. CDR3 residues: CASRGVRGDGYTF. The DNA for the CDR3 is TGTGCCAGCAGGGGAGTGCGTGGGGATGGCTACACCTTC.

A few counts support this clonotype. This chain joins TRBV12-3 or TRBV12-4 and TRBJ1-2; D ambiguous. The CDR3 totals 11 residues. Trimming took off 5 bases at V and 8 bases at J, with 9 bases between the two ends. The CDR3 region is CASSGLRGYTF. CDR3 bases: TGTGCCAGCAGTGGGCTAAGGGGCTACACCTTC.

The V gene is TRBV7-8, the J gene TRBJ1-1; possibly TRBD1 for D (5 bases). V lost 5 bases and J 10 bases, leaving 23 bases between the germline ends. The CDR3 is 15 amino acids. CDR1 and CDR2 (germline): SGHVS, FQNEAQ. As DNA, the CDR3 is TGTGCCAGCAGCCGGCTCGCCAGGGATAGTCGAGGAGCTTTCTTT. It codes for CASSRLARDSRGAFF.

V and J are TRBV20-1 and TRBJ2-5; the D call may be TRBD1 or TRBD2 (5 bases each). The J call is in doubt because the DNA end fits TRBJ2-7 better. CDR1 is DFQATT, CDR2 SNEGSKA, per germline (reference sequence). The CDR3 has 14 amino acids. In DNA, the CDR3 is TGCAGTGCTAGTACGGGACCGGCCTACTACGAGCAGTACTTC. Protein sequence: CSASTGPAYYEQYF.